The sample holds a few counts of the clone carrying this T cell receptor (beta chain). What it binds is unknown. This may be a read error: a much more frequent sequence differs by one nucleotide. This sample was taken from a study of blood T cells in healthy people across ages. Points from the study as a whole: PBMCs left unsorted prevented a conclusive naive versus antigen-experienced comparison. Roughly linear declines in TCR beta diversity per million T cells occurred with age. In long-lived donors, naive CD4+ cell counts and diversity exceeded those of aged donors.

Every participating donor contributed roughly 11 milliliters of peripheral blood through a draw. Alongside a J-beta primer mix, a sample-barcoded 5' primer served in a second PCR lasting roughly 6 to 11 cycles. MiXCR, applied by TCRdb to the 5' RACE reads, yields one record per CDR3 protein. In the table there are about 780,000 distinct CDR3 sequences, 46% of which are singletons. The clonotype originates from a man older than 75 in good health. The sequenced sample was blood.

In nucleotides, the CDR3 is TGCAGCGTTGACGACTACTCCTACGAGCAGTACTTC. Protein sequence: CSVDDYSYEQYF. The rearrangement links TRBV29-1 to TRBJ2-7; a possible D gene is TRBD2 (5 bases). CDR3 length equals 12 residues. In germline, CDR1 is SQVTM, CDR2 ANQGSEA. V was cut by 3 bases and J by 0 bases, with 6 bases left in between.